This T cell receptor beta chain was observed in a study of CD8 T cells in Susac syndrome (dated by TCRdb to about 2019). Describing the broader study: Of the Susac syndrome patients who were sequenced, roughly six had clinically active disease and eight were in clinical remission. At blood withdrawal, Susac syndrome patients were either therapy-naive, taking corticosteroids (in some cases with IVIg as well), or taking IVIg alone. Repertoire sequencing was used to test whether CD8+ T cell activation and differentiation in Susac syndrome was antigen driven. The clonality of the CD8+ T cell repertoire was compared across approximately 11 healthy donors, roughly 14 Susac syndrome patients and about 15 multiple sclerosis patients.

At the junction V is shortened by 1 base and J by 5 bases; bases outside the gene matches: 8. The germline V gene specifies MGHRA as CDR1 and YSYEKL as CDR2. There are 16 amino acids in the CDR3, from cysteine to phenylalanine inclusive. This entry keeps only the CDR3 DNA: 48 bases, framed from base 1. The study at large found these results: Susac syndrome CD8+ repertoires showed clonal expansion, highest in CD8+ TEMRA cells and greater in clinically active than remitting patients. The number of individuals in the TCR sequencing and HLA analysis was recognized as being relatively small. Looking at Susac-specific public clones, the researchers identified fewer than 20 in the total CD8+ repertoire and about 5 in the CD8+ TEMRA repertoire.

This clonotype was seen only once. Its antigen is not yet known. No base-level quality is on record; no much larger clone is a single base apart. A lone read gives weak evidence. RNA was extracted using the RNeasy kit, and roughly 0.5 to 1 microgram was reverse transcribed with random hexamers. TCR beta CDR3 regions were amplified with the immunoSEQ multiplex PCR assay covering 54 Vbeta and 13 Jbeta segments. To correct PCR amplification bias, a synthetic template baseline was used for both primer optimization and computational correction. As for the original processing: Reads were annotated to V, D and J genes per IMGT and analyzed with immunoSEQ Analyzer, keeping only productive sequences. Clonality was computed as one minus Shannon entropy normalized by log2 of the number of productive unique sequences. For each patient and control, public and private clones were evaluated within the 100 most prevalent clones. Susac-specific clones were defined as absent from healthy and MS cohorts, 800 to 1,200 published viral clones and other ImmuneACCESS disease sequences. Through fastp at Q25 and MiXCR, TCRdb rebuilt clones from the public reads, retaining in-frame beta chains. CDR3 protein sequences are deduplicated, and each keeps its most common genes and DNA. TCRdb, not the authors, supplied the V and J calls. The sample profile shows 84,000 or so distinct CDR3 sequences; about 95% of them were found once. The ten top clones hold approximately 0.42% of the sample.

Peripheral blood CD8+ and CD4+ T cells from healthy donors, Susac syndrome patients and multiple sclerosis patients were profiled by high-throughput TCR beta sequencing. The Susac syndrome patients fulfilled recently defined diagnostic criteria for either definite or probable disease. Bulk CD8+ and CD4+ T cells were purified magnetically by negative isolation, whereas CD8+ TEMRA cells were enriched by FACS. Blood was collected in EDTA tubes and processed within 24 hours, with PBMCs isolated through density gradient centrifugation. PBMCs intended for TCR sequencing were frozen in liquid nitrogen and were later thawed in a 37 degrees C water bath. The sorted or isolated CD4+, CD8+ and CD8+ TEMRA cells had a purity of 90% or higher.

The sequence was obtained from a human donor with Susac syndrome. Sample: CD8+ T cells from PBMCs. This chain is built from TRBV4-1 and TRBJ2-7, and 10 junction bases match TRBD1. The bases are TGCGCCAGCAGCCAAGTACCGGGACAGGGGCTCCACGAGCAGTACTTC. Its translation reads: CASSQVPGQGLHEQYF.